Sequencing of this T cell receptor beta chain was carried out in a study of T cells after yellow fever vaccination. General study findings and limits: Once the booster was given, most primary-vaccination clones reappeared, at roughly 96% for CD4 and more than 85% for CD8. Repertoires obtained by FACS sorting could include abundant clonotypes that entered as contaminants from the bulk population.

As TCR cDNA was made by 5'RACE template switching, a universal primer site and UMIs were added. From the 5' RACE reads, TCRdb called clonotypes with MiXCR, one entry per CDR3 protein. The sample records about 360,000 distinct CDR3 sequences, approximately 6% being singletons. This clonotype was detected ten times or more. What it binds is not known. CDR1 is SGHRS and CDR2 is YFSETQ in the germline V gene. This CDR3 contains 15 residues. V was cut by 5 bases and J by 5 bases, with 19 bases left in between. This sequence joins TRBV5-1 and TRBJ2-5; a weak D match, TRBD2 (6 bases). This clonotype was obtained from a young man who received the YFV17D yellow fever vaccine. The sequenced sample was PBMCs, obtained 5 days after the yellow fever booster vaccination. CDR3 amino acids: CASSVSGDPRETQYF. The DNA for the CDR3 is TGCGCCAGCAGTGTCTCGGGAGATCCCCGTGAGACCCAGTACTTC.